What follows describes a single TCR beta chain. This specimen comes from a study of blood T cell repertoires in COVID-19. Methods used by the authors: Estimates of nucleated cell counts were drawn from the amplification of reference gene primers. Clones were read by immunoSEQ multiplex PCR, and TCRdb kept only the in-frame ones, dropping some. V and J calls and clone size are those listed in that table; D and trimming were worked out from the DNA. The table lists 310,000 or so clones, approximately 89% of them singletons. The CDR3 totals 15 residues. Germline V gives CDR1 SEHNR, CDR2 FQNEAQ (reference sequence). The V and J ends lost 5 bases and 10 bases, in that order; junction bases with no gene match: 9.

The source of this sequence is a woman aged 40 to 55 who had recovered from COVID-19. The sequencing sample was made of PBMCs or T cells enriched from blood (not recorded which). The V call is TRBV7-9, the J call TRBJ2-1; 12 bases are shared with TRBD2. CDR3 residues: CASSARLAGVPEQFF. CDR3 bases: TGTGCCAGCAGCGCAAGACTAGCGGGAGTCCCAGAGCAGTTCTTC.